The 12 T cell receptor beta chains below were found in one sample sequenced in a study of radiation and T cells in renal cell carcinoma. The time point was: baseline pretreatment blood. Treatment reported: 15 Gy SBRT to primary tumor, nephrectomy 4 weeks later. The repertoire was sequenced with immunoSEQ multiplex PCR; TCRdb's copy has only in-frame clones and lacks some. The sample holds 85,000 to 100,000 clones; 80% to 90% are singletons and the top ten take 7.5% to 8.5%. The sequencing used blood, collected from a patient whose treatment included radiotherapy and nephrectomy. The receptors stem from a man aged 50-59 years with renal cell carcinoma.

This clone was seen more than once but under ten times. V usage is TRBV27 and J usage is TRBJ2-7; 8 nucleotides match TRBD1. V was pared by 2 bases and J by 2 bases, with 8 bases of the junction left unmatched. From germline, CDR1 is MNHEY and CDR2 SMNVEV (reference sequence). This CDR3 comprises 16 residues. CDR3 loop: CASSLETGTGAYEQYF. In DNA form, the CDR3 reads TGTGCCAGCAGTTTAGAAACCGGGACAGGAGCCTACGAGCAGTACTTC.

J is TRBJ1-2 and V is TRBV7-8; 7 bases align to TRBD1. The CDR3 totals 17 residues. The germline CDR1 and CDR2 sequences are SGHVS and FQNEAQ. The ends lost 5 bases at V and 0 bases at J; junction bases unmatched: 12. The CDR3 DNA reads as TGTGCCAGCAGCCCCTACAGGGGAGTGGGGTCTAACTATGGCTACACCTTC. It translates to CASSPYRGVGSNYGYTF.

This chain joins TRBV7-2 and TRBJ2-3; no firm D call. The germline V and J ends were trimmed by 2 bases and 2 bases, with 2 bases remaining between them. The CDR3 runs to 12 residues. In germline, CDR1 is SGHTA, CDR2 FQGNSA. CDR3 DNA: TGTGCCAGCAGCTTATTCACAGATACGCAGTATTTT. It yields the protein CASSLFTDTQYF.

The chain employs TRBV27 and TRBJ2-7; weak D call: TRBD1 (6 bases). The germline gives CDR1 MNHEY, CDR2 SMNVEV (reference sequence). V lost 6 bases and J 6 bases, leaving 15 bases between the germline ends. CDR3 length equals 13 residues. CDR3 residues: CASRYLTGREQYF. The CDR3 nucleotides read TGTGCCAGCAGATACCTGACAGGCCGCGAGCAGTACTTC.

The chain employs TRBV6-6 and TRBJ1-2; D is unresolved. There are 16 residues in the CDR3. Germline-derived CDR1 and CDR2 are MNHNY and SVGAGI (reference sequence). V was pared by 0 bases and J by 1 base, with 12 bases between. The CDR3 DNA follows: TGTGCCAGCAGTTACTCGCCCCCTCCGGGTAACTATGGCTACACCTTC. Translation gives CASSYSPPPGNYGYTF.

The genes are TRBV5-6 and TRBJ2-7, with D hard to call. The CDR3 length is 12 residues. Trimming shortened V by 2 bases and J by 4 bases, and 7 bases separated the two germline ends. The germline V gene has CDR1 SGHDT and CDR2 YYEEEE. The CDR3 DNA sequence: TGTGCCAGCAGCTTCGATAGATACGAGCAGTACTTC. Residues: CASSFDRYEQYF.

V usage is TRBV6-5 and J usage is TRBJ1-3; no clear D gene. The CDR3 totals 13 residues. Germline CDR1 and CDR2: MNHEY and SVGAGI. V lost 7 bases, J lost 4 bases, and 11 bases lay in between. Written as DNA, the CDR3 is TGTGCCAGCAAAGTTTACGGGGGAAACACCATATATTTT. Its protein product is CASKVYGGNTIYF.

The chain's CDR3 is CASSFGPEETQYF. In DNA form, the CDR3 reads TGTGCCAGCAGCTTTGGACCCGAAGAGACCCAGTACTTC. The chain combines TRBV7-8 with TRBJ2-5; D is unclear. This CDR3 is 13 amino acids long. Trimming removed 3 bases at V and 3 bases at J, with 8 bases between. The V gene's germline CDR1 is SGHVS and CDR2 FQNEAQ.

This clone occurred once. The chain has TRBV6-4 and TRBJ1-3; D remains unclear. Germline V gives CDR1 MRHNA, CDR2 SNTAGT. The CDR3 loop spans 13 amino acids. Trimming pared 7 bases from V and 4 bases from J, leaving 11 bases between. In DNA, the CDR3 is TGTGCCAGCATTTTACCCGGCGGAAACACCATATATTTT. Its protein is CASILPGGNTIYF.

The chain links TRBV5-4 to TRBJ2-1; D gene uncertain. CDR3 length equals 16 residues. Trimming stripped 4 bases from V and 0 bases from J, with 14 bases between. Germline lookup yields CDR1 SGHNT and CDR2 YYREEE (reference sequence). The CDR3 sequence is CASSPAASRSYNEQFF. DNA of the CDR3: TGTGCCAGCAGCCCGGCAGCCTCCCGCTCCTACAATGAGCAGTTCTTC.

The chain has TRBV5-1 and TRBJ1-1; D uncertain. This CDR3 has 13 amino acids. V was trimmed by 4 bases and J by 7 bases, leaving 14 bases between them. The germline gives CDR1 SGHRS, CDR2 YFSETQ. CDR3: CASSLGRLREAFF. The DNA for the CDR3 is TGCGCCAGCAGCCTCGGACGCCTTCGTGAAGCTTTCTTT.

This rearrangement joins TRBV29-1 to TRBJ1-2; weak D call: TRBD1 (5 bases). The CDR3 consists of 15 residues. Germline lookup yields CDR1 SQVTM and CDR2 ANQGSEA. V dropped 6 bases and J dropped 2 bases, with 19 bases sitting between them. CDR3 DNA: TGCAGCGTCGCGGGACGAATAGTAGAAAACTATGGCTACACCTTC. Amino acids: CSVAGRIVENYGYTF.